Following are 14 T cell receptor beta chains from one sample sequenced in a study of graft-versus-host responses after intestinal transplantation. Sequencing was performed with immunoSEQ multiplex PCR; in TCRdb, only in-frame clones are kept and a portion is missing. The sample lists 96,000 or so clones, more than 85% occurring once. Their antigens are not known. The starting material was unstimulated CD4+ T cells sorted from spleen or lymph node cells, obtained before intestinal transplant. All receptors come from a human donor who received an intestinal transplant.

CDR3 sequence: CASSDYTDTQYF. CDR3 sequence (DNA): TGTGCCAGCAGCGACTACACAGATACGCAGTATTTT. The chain recombines TRBV7-2 with TRBJ2-3; D perhaps matches TRBD2 (5 bases). With 5 bases removed from V and 2 bases from J, the gap between germline ends came to 5 bases. Germline V gene data show CDR1 as SGHTA and CDR2 as FQGNSA. This CDR3 has 12 amino acids.

The CDR3 region has the DNA TGTGCCAGCAGTTACGTATGGCCCTATGGCTACACCTTC. It encodes CASSYVWPYGYTF. This chain joins TRBV6-7 and TRBJ1-2; D is unresolved. TRBV6-7 is marked as an open reading frame, function uncertain. CDR3 size: 13 residues. Trimming took 2 bases from V and 4 from J, leaving 8 bases between them.

The chain links TRBV29-1 to TRBJ2-1; TRBD2 matches 9 bases. Per germline, CDR1 SQVTM and CDR2 ANQGSEA. This CDR3 is built from 14 residues. The junction had 6 bases not matched to a gene; V was cut back by 7 bases and J by 2 bases. The CDR3 is CSGEREATYNEQFF. The CDR3, as DNA: TGCAGCGGGGAGCGGGAGGCCACCTACAATGAGCAGTTCTTC.

The chain uses TRBV4-1 and TRBJ2-7, with TRBD2 identical over 14 bases. The CDR3 consists of 16 residues. J lost 9 bases, V lost 1 base, and 8 bases had no gene match. Looked up from germline, CDR1 is MGHRA and CDR2 is YSYEKL. The CDR3 nucleotides read TGCGCCAGCAGCCAAGGGACTAGCGGGGGGATATATATGCAGTACTTC. It specifies CASSQGTSGGIYMQYF.

This sequence joins TRBV11-2 and TRBJ1-3; D perhaps matches TRBD1 (6 bases). The CDR3 consists of 15 residues. Germline-derived CDR1 and CDR2 are SGHAT and FQNNGV. V lost 5 bases and J 0 bases, leaving 11 bases between the germline ends. The CDR3 DNA reads as TGTGCCAGCAGCACGGGACACCTCTCTGGAAACACCATATATTTT. Translated, it gives CASSTGHLSGNTIYF.

The V call is TRBV28, the J call TRBJ1-1, with D hard to call. V lost 5 bases and J 9 bases, leaving 13 bases between the germline ends. Germline V gene data show CDR1 as MDHEN and CDR2 as SYDVKM. The CDR3 loop spans 12 amino acids. CDR3 region: CASSIYQAKAFF. CDR3 in DNA: TGTGCCAGCAGTATTTATCAGGCGAAAGCTTTCTTT.

The V gene is TRBV6-6, the J gene TRBJ1-3; D is undetermined. CDR3 length: 14 amino acids. V lost 2 bases and J 0 bases, leaving 5 bases between the germline ends. The germline CDR1 and CDR2 sequences are MNHNY and SVGAGI (reference sequence). The CDR3 DNA sequence: TGTGCCAGCAGTTACGCGAGCTCTGGAAACACCATATATTTT. The encoded protein is CASSYASSGNTIYF.

The chain couples TRBV5-6 to TRBJ2-7; possible D gene TRBD1, 6 bases. The CDR3 is 12 residues long. CDR1 and CDR2 (germline): SGHDT, YYEEEE. The V end lost 1 base, the J end lost 4 bases, and 6 bases lay between the germline ends. The CDR3 loop reads CASSLTGYEQYF. The CDR3 DNA reads TGTGCCAGCAGCTTGACAGGGTACGAGCAGTACTTC.

The J gene is TRBJ1-5, the V gene TRBV7-9; 7 bases line up with TRBD1. Losses at the gene ends were 4 bases for V and 6 bases for J; bases not matched to a gene: 9. Per the germline V gene, CDR1 is SEHNR and CDR2 is FQNEAQ (reference sequence). The CDR3 loop spans 15 amino acids. The CDR3: CASSYDRARGQPQHF. CDR3 bases: TGTGCCAGCAGCTACGACAGGGCCCGGGGTCAGCCCCAGCATTTT.

The chain couples TRBV14 to TRBJ2-3; 12 bases are a match to TRBD2. Germline CDR1 reads SGHDN; CDR2 reads FVKESK. V trimming: 2 bases; J trimming: 2 bases; junction bases outside the gene matches: 11. This CDR3 has 19 amino acids. The CDR3 nucleotides are TGTGCCAGCAGCCAATCCCCTGTGCTAGCGGGAGGGGACACAGATACGCAGTATTTT. The encoded protein is CASSQSPVLAGGDTDTQYF.

The genes are TRBV19 and TRBJ1-5; TRBD1 matches at 7 bases. The CDR3 totals 16 residues. CDR1 is LNHDA, CDR2 SQIVND, per germline (reference sequence). J was trimmed by 6 bases and V by 6 bases; bases with no gene match: 14. Here the CDR3 DNA reads TGTGCCAGTAGGCCCGAGGGGGCGAGGCTCAGTCAGCCCCAGCATTTT. Protein sequence: CASRPEGARLSQPQHF. The complete variable domain, with remaining parts taken from reference TRBV19 and TRBJ1-5, reads DGGITQSPKYLFRKEGQNVTLSCEQNLNHDAMYWYRQDPGQGLRLIYYSQIVNDFQKGDIAEGYSVSREKKESFPLTVTSAQKNPTAFYLCASRPEGARLSQPQHFGDGTRLSIL.

The V gene is TRBV6-5, the J gene TRBJ2-3; 8 bases are a match to TRBD2. Germline CDR1 is MNHEY and CDR2 is SVGAGI. The V segment lost 8 bases and the J segment 4 bases; nucleotides outside the gene matches: 8. CDR3 length equals 14 residues. CDR3 region: CASRRGATPDTQYF. The CDR3 coding sequence is TGTGCCAGCCGGCGGGGGGCCACCCCAGATACGCAGTATTTT.

This chain uses TRBV6-6 with TRBJ2-7, with D possibly TRBD1 on 5 matching bases. The CDR3 is 13 residues long. Germline CDR1 reads MNHNY; CDR2 reads SVGAGI (reference sequence). Trimming took 6 bases from V and 3 from J, leaving 12 bases between them. The CDR3 bases are TGTGCCAGCAGATGGGGCAGGGACTACGAGCAGTACTTC. This translates into CASRWGRDYEQYF.

This clone was counted between two and nine times. The chain employs TRBV7-9 and TRBJ1-3; D remains unclear. V gave up 3 bases and J gave up 0 bases, with 6 bases separating them. Germline values: CDR1 SEHNR, CDR2 FQNEAQ (reference sequence). This CDR3 has 14 amino acids. CDR3 nucleotide sequence: TGTGCCAGCAGCTTTAGTAACTCTGGAAACACCATATATTTT. It codes for CASSFSNSGNTIYF.